The clone carrying this T cell receptor (beta chain) was detected a few times. Its antigen is currently unknown. The CDR3 runs 15 residues. V was cut by 4 bases and J by 0 bases, with 8 bases left in between. CDR1 is SGHDT, CDR2 YYEEEE, per germline. The sample originates from a study of OX40 agonist ivuxolimab in advanced cancers. Overall study context: Prior anti-PD-1, anti-PD-L1 or anti-CTLA-4 therapy was allowed; approximately 40% had some. Partial responses were observed in three patients, of whom one had hepatocellular carcinoma and two had cutaneous melanoma.

Points from the study as a whole: In the expanded peripheral T cells, antigen specificity was never determined.

The data were produced by immunoSEQ multiplex PCR, yet TCRdb's version contains in-frame clones alone and is incomplete. Of about 64,000 clones listed, almost 85% are singletons. This chain joins TRBV5-6 and TRBJ1-6; no reliable D call. The sequence was obtained from an adult with an advanced solid tumor such as melanoma, head and neck, liver or kidney cancer. The sequencing used CD4+ or CD8+ T cells sorted from blood, collected in a trial of the OX40 agonist ivuxolimab. The CDR3: CASSPRGSYNSPLHF. The CDR3 nucleotides read TGTGCCAGCAGCCCCCGGGGCTCCTATAATTCACCCCTCCACTTT.